This TCR beta chain came from a study of cytomegalovirus exposure and HLA in healthy donors. With 60 Vbeta and 13 Jbeta primers, the PCR was carried out. The method was immunoSEQ multiplex PCR; TCRdb's version includes in-frame clones alone and lacks a portion of them. Here the sample spans 120,000 to 150,000 clones, roughly 70% being singletons. Notes on the study in general: In a later analysis, DRB1 alleles had the most associated TCRs; HLA-C alleles the fewest.

Germline V gives CDR1 SGHRS, CDR2 YFSETQ. Trimming removed 0 bases from V and 13 bases from J; junction bases left unmatched: 3. This CDR3 has 12 amino acids. This clone appeared a few times. Its antigen is unidentified. The V gene is TRBV5-1, the J gene TRBJ1-4; 7 nucleotides agree with TRBD1. The receptor's source is a woman aged 35 to 49 in good health and CMV-seronegative. Material for sequencing was PBMCs. The CDR3 region has the DNA TGCGCCAGCAGCTTGGTAGACAGGGTACTGTTTTTT. Amino acids: CASSLVDRVLFF.